This TCR beta chain was retrieved from a study of shared clonotypes between healthy human individuals. Overall study results and limits: The naive CD4 repertoires of a few donors were compared, and 5% to 6.5% of clonotypes were shared.

Every subset had its genomic DNA shared out evenly among several immunoSEQ plates. The repertoire was sequenced with immunoSEQ multiplex PCR; TCRdb's copy has only in-frame clones and lacks some. Of about 1 million clones listed, around 76% were seen once; the top ten hold approximately 1.5%. From germline, CDR1 is MNHEY and CDR2 SVGAGI. V was cut by 7 bases and J by 7 bases, with 13 bases left in between. The CDR3 sequence is 12 residues long. On this clone itself: The antigen remains undetermined.

The sequence came from a man between 18 and 29 years old in good health. The chain links TRBV6-5 to TRBJ1-2, with a weak D call TRBD1 (5 bases). Sequencing input: memory CD4+ T cells sorted from blood. Subset here: CD45RA-negative fraction. CDR3 sequence (DNA): TGTGCCAGCACCAACTGGGGGTCTGGCTACACCTTC. Encoded protein: CASTNWGSGYTF.